Below are 8 T cell receptor beta chains sequenced from a single sample in a study of blood T cells in healthy people across ages. Through a sample-barcoded 5' primer and a J-beta primer mix, a second PCR was run for roughly 6 to 12 cycles. MiXCR, run by TCRdb on the 5' RACE reads, gives a single entry per CDR3 protein. The data hold 1.5 million to 1.8 million distinct CDR3 sequences, with approximately 39% observed a single time. Input material: blood. These receptors were obtained from a woman aged 18-29 years in good health.

This clonotype was observed at least ten times. CDR3 sequence: CASSLRGAEQYF. CDR3 in DNA: TGTGCCAGCAGTTTGAGAGGGGCCGAGCAGTACTTC. This chain connects TRBV28 to TRBJ2-7, with D perhaps given as TRBD1 or TRBD2 (5 bases each). Germline V CDR1 and CDR2: MDHEN, SYDVKM. Trimming pared 3 bases from V and 6 bases from J, leaving 9 bases between. The CDR3 runs to 12 residues.

CDR3 in DNA: TGTGCCAGCAGCTTTAGTCTTAAGGATGAAGCTTTCTTT. Its protein is CASSFSLKDEAFF. The genes are TRBV7-2 and TRBJ1-1, with no clear D. Germline assignment: CDR1 SGHTA and CDR2 FQGNSA. The CDR3 is 13 amino acids. The V gene lost 3 bases and the J gene lost 7 bases, with 12 bases spanning the gap.

This clonotype was seen a few times. The rearrangement links TRBV27 to TRBJ2-7; TRBD1 matches 7 bases. This CDR3 comprises 15 residues. The germline V gene encodes CDR1 MNHEY and CDR2 SMNVEV (reference sequence). With V trimmed by 5 bases and J by 4 bases, 11 bases remained unmatched. The CDR3 nucleotides are TGTGCCAGCAGTCCCTGGGACAGTTCTACTTACGAGCAGTACTTC. Its translation: CASSPWDSSTYEQYF.

The chain couples TRBV10-3 to TRBJ1-2; no firm D call. The CDR3 totals 12 residues. Trimming took 2 bases from V and 5 from J, leaving 6 bases between them. CDR1 ENHRY and CDR2 SYGVKD come from the germline V gene. CDR3 protein: CAISEDKYGYTF. CDR3 sequence (DNA): TGTGCCATCAGTGAGGACAAATATGGCTACACCTTC.

The chain joins TRBV29-1 to TRBJ1-4; possible D gene TRBD1, 6 bases. Trimming cost V 0 bases and J 2 bases, with 10 bases left between them. Germline V gene data show CDR1 as SQVTM and CDR2 as ANQGSEA. CDR3 size: 15 residues. The CDR3 DNA reads as TGCAGCGTTGAAGACAGGGGTTCGACTAATGAAAAACTGTTTTTT. Amino acid sequence: CSVEDRGSTNEKLFF.

The chain has TRBV10-3 and TRBJ2-1; TRBD2 matches 10 bases. The V gene's germline CDR1 is ENHRY and CDR2 SYGVKD. V was clipped by 10 bases and J by 4 bases; unmatched bases: 7. This CDR3 region has 14 residues. CDR3 DNA: TGTGCCAGCGCTAGCGGGAGTCTTTACAATGAGCAGTTCTTC. Translated, it gives CASASGSLYNEQFF.

The chain is built from TRBV12-3 or TRBV12-4 and TRBJ2-5; tentative D call: TRBD2 (7 bases). The better agreement between TRBJ2-7 and the DNA end casts doubt on the J call. The CDR3 has 13 amino acids. CDR3 in amino acids: CASTGGLFYEQYF. The CDR3, as DNA: TGTGCCAGCACGGGGGGCCTCTTCTACGAGCAGTACTTC.

The V and J genes are TRBV7-7 and TRBJ2-3; 7 nucleotides agree with TRBD1. Trimming at V came to 0 bases and at J to 6 bases, leaving 9 bases not matched to a gene. CDR1 is SSHAT and CDR2 is FNYEAQ in the germline V gene (reference sequence). The CDR3 spans 16 residues. The CDR3 DNA follows: TGTGCCAGCAGCTTAGCTGAGGGGGCTAGTTGGGATACGCAGTATTTT. It yields the protein CASSLAEGASWDTQYF. Full variable domain (missing parts from reference TRBV7-7 and TRBJ2-3): GAGVSQSPRYKVTKRGQDVTLRCDPISSHATLYWYQQALGQGPEFLTYFNYEAQPDKSGLPSDRFSAERPEGSISTLTIQRTEQRDSAMYRCASSLAEGASWDTQYFGPGTRLTVL.